The clone carrying this TCR beta chain was picked up a small number of times. The sample belongs to a study of blood T cell repertoires in COVID-19. In the study overall: COVID-19 samples, acute and convalescent, were from the United States, Italy and Spain. T cells, B-cell-depleted T cells, or PBMCs provided the cDNA or gDNA that served as material.

This CDR3 has 13 amino acids. V was shortened by 9 bases and J by 4 bases, with 16 bases between the two germline ends. From germline, CDR1 is MGHRA and CDR2 YSYEKL. In the study's own analysis: The authors estimated nucleated cell counts from reference gene primer amplification. TCRdb's table, derived via immunoSEQ multiplex PCR, lists solely in-frame clones and lacks some. D and trimming come from the DNA, and the V and J calls and clone size come from that table. The profile shows under 300,000 clones, 65% to 80% of them singletons. The sample consisted of peripheral blood. This TCR was sampled from a woman between 40 and 50 years old with active or convalescent COVID-19. This chain joins TRBV4-1 and TRBJ2-7; TRBD1 is a possible D gene (5 bases). The CDR3 DNA follows: TGCGCCAGTCAAGCCACAGGCGCATACGAGCAGTACTTC. Amino acids: CASQATGAYEQYF.